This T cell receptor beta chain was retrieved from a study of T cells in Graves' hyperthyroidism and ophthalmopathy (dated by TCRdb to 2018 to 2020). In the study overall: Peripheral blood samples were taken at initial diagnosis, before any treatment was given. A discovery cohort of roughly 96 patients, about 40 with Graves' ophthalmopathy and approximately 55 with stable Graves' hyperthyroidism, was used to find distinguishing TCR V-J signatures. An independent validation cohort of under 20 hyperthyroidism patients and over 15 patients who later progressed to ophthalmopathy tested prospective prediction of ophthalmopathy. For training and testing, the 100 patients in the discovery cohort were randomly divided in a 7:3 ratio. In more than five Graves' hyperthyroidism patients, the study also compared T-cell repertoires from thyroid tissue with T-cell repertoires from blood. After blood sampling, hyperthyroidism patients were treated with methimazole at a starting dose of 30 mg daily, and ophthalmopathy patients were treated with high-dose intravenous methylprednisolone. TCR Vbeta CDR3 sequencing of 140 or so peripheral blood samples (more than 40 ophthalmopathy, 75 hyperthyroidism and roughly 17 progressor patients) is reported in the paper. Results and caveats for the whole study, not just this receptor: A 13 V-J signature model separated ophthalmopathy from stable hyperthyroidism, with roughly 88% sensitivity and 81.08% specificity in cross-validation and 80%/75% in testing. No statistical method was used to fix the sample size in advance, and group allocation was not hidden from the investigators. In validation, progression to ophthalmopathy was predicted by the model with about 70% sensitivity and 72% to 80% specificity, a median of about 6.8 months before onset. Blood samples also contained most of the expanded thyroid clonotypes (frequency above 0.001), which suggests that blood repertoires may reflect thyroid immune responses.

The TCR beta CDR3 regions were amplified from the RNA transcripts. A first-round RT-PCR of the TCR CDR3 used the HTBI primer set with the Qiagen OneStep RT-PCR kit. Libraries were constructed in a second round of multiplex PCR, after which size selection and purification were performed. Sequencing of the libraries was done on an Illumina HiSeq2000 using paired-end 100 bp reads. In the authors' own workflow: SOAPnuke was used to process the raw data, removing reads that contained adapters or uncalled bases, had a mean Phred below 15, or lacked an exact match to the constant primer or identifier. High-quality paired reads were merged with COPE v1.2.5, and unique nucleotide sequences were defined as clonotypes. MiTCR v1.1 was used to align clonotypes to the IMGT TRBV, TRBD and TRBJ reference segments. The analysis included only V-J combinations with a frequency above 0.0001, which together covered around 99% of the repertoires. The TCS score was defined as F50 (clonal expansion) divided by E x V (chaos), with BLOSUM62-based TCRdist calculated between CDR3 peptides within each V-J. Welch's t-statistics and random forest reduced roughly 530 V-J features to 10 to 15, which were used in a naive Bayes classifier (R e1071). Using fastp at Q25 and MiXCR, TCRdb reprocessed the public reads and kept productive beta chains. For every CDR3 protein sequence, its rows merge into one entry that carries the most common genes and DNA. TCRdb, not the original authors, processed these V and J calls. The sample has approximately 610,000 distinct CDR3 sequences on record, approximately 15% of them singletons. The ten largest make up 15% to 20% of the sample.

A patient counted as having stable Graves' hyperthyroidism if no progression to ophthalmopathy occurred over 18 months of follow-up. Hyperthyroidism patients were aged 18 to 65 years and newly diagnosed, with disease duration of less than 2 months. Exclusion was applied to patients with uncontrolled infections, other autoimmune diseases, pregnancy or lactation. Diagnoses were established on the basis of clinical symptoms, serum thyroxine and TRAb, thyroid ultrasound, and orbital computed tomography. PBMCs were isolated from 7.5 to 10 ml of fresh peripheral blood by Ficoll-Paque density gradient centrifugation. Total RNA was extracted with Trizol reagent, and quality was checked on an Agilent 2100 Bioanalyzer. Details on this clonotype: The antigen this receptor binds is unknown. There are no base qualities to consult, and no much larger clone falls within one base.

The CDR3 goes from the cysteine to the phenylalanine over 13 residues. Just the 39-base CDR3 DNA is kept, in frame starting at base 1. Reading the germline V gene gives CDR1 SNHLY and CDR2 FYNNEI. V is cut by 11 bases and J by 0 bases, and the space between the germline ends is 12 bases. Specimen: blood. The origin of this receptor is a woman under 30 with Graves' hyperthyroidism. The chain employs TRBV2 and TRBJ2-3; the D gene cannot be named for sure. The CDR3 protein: CAGAGGSTDTQYF. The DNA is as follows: TGTGCCGGCGCCGGCGGTAGCACAGATACGCAGTATTTT.